This T cell receptor beta chain was recovered during a study of a mutant IDH1 vaccine in newly diagnosed glioma. Study results and caveats: Pseudoprogression apparently lacked any relation to changes in top peripheral T cell clonotypes.

Comments on this clone: Its specificity is not known.

Noted time point: week 11, during vaccination. All doses held 300 ug of mutant IDH1 20-mer peptide, with topical imiquimod. This CDR3 is built from 16 residues. Assay: immunoSEQ multiplex PCR; the TCRdb copy retains only in-frame clones and omits some. This sample has tens of thousands of clones; more than 85% occur once, and the top ten carry over 2%. This receptor was taken from a man aged 45-60 years with glioma. The rearrangement links TRBV21-1 to TRBJ1-6; TRBD1 is taken as the D call from the table, unchecked against the DNA. TRBV21-1 is marked as a pseudogene. The material was PBMCs, obtained from a glioma patient whose treatment included an IDH1 peptide vaccine. The CDR3 sequence: CASSQVRVRDNSPLHF. The DNA of the CDR3 is TGTGCCAGCAGCCAAGTCAGGGTTAGGGATAATTCACCCCTCCACTTT.